This T cell receptor beta chain was sequenced for a study of blood T cell repertoires in COVID-19. On the study more broadly: The cDNA or gDNA used as material had been derived from T cells, B-cell-depleted T cells, or PBMCs.

J gave up 6 bases and V 4 bases, and 9 bases lay outside the gene matches. Germline V gives CDR1 SGHVS, CDR2 FQNEAQ. This CDR3 has 14 residues. Sequencing used immunoSEQ multiplex PCR; TCRdb keeps in-frame clones, though not all of them. This sample has more than 300,000 clones, with around nine tenths found just once. The sample consisted of PBMCs or T cells enriched from blood (not recorded which). The TCR originated in a woman between 18 and 29 years old who had recovered from COVID-19. The chain recombines TRBV7-8 with TRBJ2-7, with 7 bases matching TRBD1. CDR3 coding DNA: TGTGCCAGCAGCTCTCACATGGGGACAGCCGAGCAGTACTTC. Protein sequence: CASSSHMGTAEQYF.